A single sample gave rise to the 23 T cell receptor beta chains below, sequenced in a study of PD-1 blockade in mismatch repair-deficient tumors. The data were produced by immunoSEQ multiplex PCR, yet TCRdb's version contains in-frame clones alone and is incomplete. The sample holds roughly 110,000 clones, over 65% seen once. Sequences were derived from peripheral blood, sampled around 60 weeks after starting pembrolizumab. These receptors were taken from an adult with mismatch repair-deficient cancer.

For the CDR3, the DNA is TGCAGCGTTGAAAACACCGGGACTAGCGGTAACATTCAGTACTTC. Protein product: CSVENTGTSGNIQYF. This chain joins TRBV29-1 and TRBJ2-4; 11 nucleotides match TRBD2. Trimming removed 2 bases from V and 7 bases from J; junction bases left unmatched: 7. CDR1 is SQVTM and CDR2 is ANQGSEA in the germline V gene. The CDR3 sequence is 15 residues long.

This clone was seen a handful of times. The genes are TRBV20-1 and TRBJ1-1, with unresolved D. V lost 6 bases to trimming and J lost 4 bases, with 9 bases between them. CDR1 DFQATT and CDR2 SNEGSKA come from the germline V gene (reference sequence). The CDR3 has 11 residues. The CDR3 DNA is TGCAGTGCCCGCGGAGTCACTGAAGCTTTCTTT. Its protein product is CSARGVTEAFF.

The V and J genes are TRBV25-1 and TRBJ2-1; D possibly corresponds to TRBD2 (6 bases). Trimming left V 2 bases short and J 0 bases short, with 11 bases between. Germline CDR1 and CDR2: MGHDK and SYGVNS. The CDR3 contains 16 residues. The CDR3 here is CASSEAGPSSYNEQFF. The CDR3 region has the DNA TGTGCCAGCAGTGAAGCGGGGCCAAGCTCCTACAATGAGCAGTTCTTC.

The chain employs TRBV19 and TRBJ2-1; D unclear. The length of the CDR3 is 15 residues. Between the trimmed V and J ends, which lost 5 bases and 5 bases, there was a span of 16 bases. Per the germline V gene, CDR1 is LNHDA and CDR2 is SQIVND (reference sequence). The CDR3 DNA reads TGTGCCAGTAGTGGCAGCGCCCTAATTCACAATGAGCAGTTCTTC. Translating it yields CASSGSALIHNEQFF.

V gene TRBV6-1 combines with J gene TRBJ1-1; D is possibly TRBD1 (5 bases). V was pared by 8 bases and J by 4 bases, with 20 bases between. The CDR3 extends over 15 amino acids. Germline assignment: CDR1 MNHNS and CDR2 SASEGT. Here the CDR3 DNA reads TGTGCCAGCGCCCAATTTCGGGGGGGGGTCACTGAAGCTTTCTTT. Translated, it gives CASAQFRGGVTEAFF.

V usage is TRBV6-5 and J usage is TRBJ2-1, with D possibly TRBD2 on 5 matching bases. The CDR3 is made up of 11 amino acids. Germline V gives CDR1 MNHEY, CDR2 SVGAGI. Trimming pared 6 bases from V and 9 bases from J, leaving 9 bases between. In DNA, the CDR3 is TGTGCCAGCAGGGTCGGGGTTGAGCAGTTCTTC. Its protein product is CASRVGVEQFF.

CDR3 bases: TGTGCCATCAGTGAGGTCGAAGCGGGAGGCGAGACCCAGTACTTC. Its protein is CAISEVEAGGETQYF. J is TRBJ2-5 and V is TRBV10-3; 9 bases fit TRBD2. V lost 2 bases, J lost 5 bases, and 6 bases stayed unmatched. The CDR3 is made up of 15 amino acids. Germline values: CDR1 ENHRY, CDR2 SYGVKD.

This clone was observed a handful of times. This chain connects TRBV7-9 to TRBJ1-2; TRBD1 is a possible D gene (5 bases). From germline, CDR1 is SEHNR and CDR2 FQNEAQ (reference sequence). Between the trimmed V and J ends, which lost 5 bases and 6 bases, there was a span of 13 bases. This CDR3 has 13 residues. The CDR3 DNA follows: TGTGCCAGCAGCATACGGGACCCCGATGGCTACACCTTC. This translates into CASSIRDPDGYTF.

This clone turned up a few times. This chain uses TRBV29-1 with TRBJ2-5; tentatively, D is TRBD1 (6 bases). The CDR3 totals 13 residues. The germline V gene has CDR1 SQVTM and CDR2 ANQGSEA. Trimming took 5 bases from V and 7 from J, leaving 17 bases between them. The CDR3 DNA sequence: TGCAGCGTTTTGGGGGCGGCTATGTGGACCCAGTACTTC. It is translated as CSVLGAAMWTQYF.

The chain has TRBV6-6 and TRBJ2-5; D is unresolved. The CDR3 loop spans 14 amino acids. Between the trimmed V and J ends, which lost 5 bases and 1 base, there was a span of 11 bases. CDR1 is MNHNY and CDR2 is SVGAGI in the germline V gene (reference sequence). The CDR3 nucleotides are TGTGCCAGCAGTAAAAGCAGACGCCAAGAGACCCAGTACTTC. Encoded protein: CASSKSRRQETQYF.

The V call is TRBV19, the J call TRBJ1-2; tentative D call: TRBD1 (5 bases). The V and J ends lost 4 bases and 0 bases respectively, with 12 bases between them. Germline CDR1 reads LNHDA; CDR2 reads SQIVND (reference sequence). The CDR3 sequence is 15 residues long. The CDR3 loop reads CASSTSGSANYGYTF. The CDR3 region has the DNA TGTGCCAGTAGTACCTCAGGGTCTGCTAACTATGGCTACACCTTC. Full variable domain (missing parts from reference TRBV19 and TRBJ1-2): DGGITQSPKYLFRKEGQNVTLSCEQNLNHDAMYWYRQDPGQGLRLIYYSQIVNDFQKGDIAEGYSVSREKKESFPLTVTSAQKNPTAFYLCASSTSGSANYGYTFGSGTRLTVV.

This sequence joins TRBV11-3 and TRBJ2-1; 9 bases agree with TRBD2. Germline values: CDR1 SGHNT, CDR2 YENEEA. The trim removed 1 base at V and 3 bases at J, leaving 1 base unmatched. The CDR3 length is 15 residues. The CDR3 spells CASSLASGIYNEQFF. The DNA for the CDR3 is TGTGCCAGCAGCTTAGCTAGCGGGATCTACAATGAGCAGTTCTTC.

The chain joins TRBV19 to TRBJ2-3, with 8 nucleotides matching TRBD2. Trimming removed 5 bases from V and 4 bases from J; junction bases left unmatched: 20. The CDR3 is made up of 19 amino acids. Germline V gives CDR1 LNHDA, CDR2 SQIVND (reference sequence). Here the CDR3 reads CASSDHPAGSGSVSDTQYF. For the CDR3, the DNA is TGTGCCAGTAGTGACCACCCGGCGGGCAGCGGGAGTGTTTCAGATACGCAGTATTTT.

The chain links TRBV5-4 to TRBJ1-2; D ambiguous. CDR3 size: 13 residues. Germline V lookup: CDR1 SGHNT, CDR2 YYREEE (reference sequence). Trimming removed 2 bases at V and 7 bases at J, with 12 bases between. The CDR3 sequence is CASSFGQGLGYTF. CDR3 coding DNA: TGTGCCAGCAGCTTTGGGCAAGGACTTGGCTACACCTTC.

The sample holds one count of this clone. CDR3: CASSLKTGVGETQYF. CDR3 in DNA: TGTGCCAGCAGCTTAAAGACAGGGGTAGGGGAGACCCAGTACTTC. The chain joins TRBV7-9 to TRBJ2-5, with TRBD1 matching over 8 bases. There are 15 residues in the CDR3. The V and J ends lost 2 bases and 5 bases, in that order; junction bases with no gene match: 7. Germline-derived CDR1 and CDR2 are SEHNR and FQNEAQ (reference sequence). The variable domain in full, completed from reference TRBV7-9 and TRBJ2-5, reads DTGVSQNPRHKITKRGQNVTFRCDPISEHNRLYWYRQTLGQGPEFLTYFQNEAQLEKSRLLSDRFSAERPKGSFSTLEIQRTEQGDSAMYLCASSLKTGVGETQYFGPGTRLLVL.

This chain uses TRBV10-3 with TRBJ2-1; 8 bases align to TRBD2. The germline gives CDR1 ENHRY, CDR2 SYGVKD. With V trimmed by 5 bases and J by 8 bases, 11 bases remained unmatched. The CDR3 loop spans 15 amino acids. CDR3 DNA: TGTGCCATCAGTTCCCAAGCGGGAGTTTTCTATGAGCAGTTCTTC. Translating gives CAISSQAGVFYEQFF.

Written as DNA, the CDR3 is TGTGCCAGCAGCTACCTAGGGGGGAGGTCCTACGAGCAGTACTTC. Protein sequence: CASSYLGGRSYEQYF. The chain links TRBV5-4 to TRBJ2-7; D might be TRBD1 or TRBD2, each matching 6 bases. Deletions cut 3 bases from V and 1 base from J, with 14 bases between. This CDR3 is built from 15 residues. Germline CDR1 is SGHNT and CDR2 is YYREEE (reference sequence).

This sequence joins TRBV9 and TRBJ1-1; D uncertain. Germline-derived CDR1 and CDR2 are SGDLS and YYNGEE. This CDR3 has 13 residues. Trimming took 2 bases from V and 3 from J, leaving 8 bases between them. The CDR3 sequence: CASSVAVYTEAFF. The DNA for the CDR3 is TGTGCCAGCAGCGTGGCAGTTTACACTGAAGCTTTCTTT.

The chain joins TRBV10-3 to TRBJ1-3, with D maybe TRBD1 (5 bases). This CDR3 comprises 15 residues. CDR1 and CDR2 from the germline V gene are ENHRY and SYGVKD. Trimming pared 5 bases from V and 1 base from J, leaving 12 bases between. Here the CDR3 DNA reads TGTGCCATCAGTAACACCGGACAATCTGGAAACACCATATATTTT. Protein: CAISNTGQSGNTIYF.

This sequence joins TRBV4-3 and TRBJ2-1, with D possibly TRBD2 on 5 matching bases. The CDR3 is 14 residues long. Germline V CDR1 and CDR2: LGHNA, YSLEER. The V end was cut by 0 bases, the J end by 10 bases, with 13 bases between. The CDR3 DNA is TGCGCCAGCAGCCAAGAATTACTAGAGGCCGAGCAGTTCTTC. It yields the protein CASSQELLEAEQFF.

This sequence joins TRBV9 and TRBJ2-7, with D perhaps matching TRBD1 (6 bases). CDR1 is SGDLS and CDR2 is YYNGEE in the germline V gene. There are 16 residues in the CDR3. V lost 4 bases and J lost 0, with 17 bases in between. This CDR3 is CASSPRRQESSYEQYF. The CDR3 DNA sequence: TGTGCCAGCAGCCCCCGACGACAGGAGAGCTCCTACGAGCAGTACTTC.

The rearrangement uses TRBV10-2 and TRBJ2-7; no clear D. Germline CDR1 reads WSHSY; CDR2 reads SAAADI. Trimming left V 5 bases short and J 4 bases short, with 12 bases between. The CDR3 loop spans 13 amino acids. CDR3 protein: CASSKNREYEQYF. CDR3 sequence (DNA): TGCGCCAGCAGTAAAAATAGGGAATACGAGCAGTACTTC.

The chain couples TRBV4-1 to TRBJ2-5; weak D call: TRBD1 (5 bases). Germline-derived CDR1 and CDR2 are MGHRA and YSYEKL. The CDR3 contains 13 residues. Trimming shortened V by 3 bases and J by 2 bases, and 7 bases separated the two germline ends. CDR3 residues: CASSQQGQETQYF. For the CDR3, the DNA is TGCGCCAGCAGCCAGCAGGGTCAAGAGACCCAGTACTTC.